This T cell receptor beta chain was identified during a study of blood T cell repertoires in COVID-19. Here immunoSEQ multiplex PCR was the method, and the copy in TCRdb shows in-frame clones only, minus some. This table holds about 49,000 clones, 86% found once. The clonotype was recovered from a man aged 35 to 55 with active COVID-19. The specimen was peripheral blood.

The CDR3 DNA reads TGTGCCAGCAAATCGGGACAGGGTAACACCGGGGAGCTGTTTTTT. This sequence encodes CASKSGQGNTGELFF. The V and J genes are TRBV28 and TRBJ2-2, with TRBD1 matching over 9 bases. Trimming removed 7 bases from V and 2 bases from J; junction bases left unmatched: 5. From germline, CDR1 is MDHEN and CDR2 SYDVKM. The CDR3 is made up of 15 amino acids.